This T cell receptor (beta chain) stems from a study of tumor and adjacent non-tumor tissue in lung cancer. At the level of the study: The cohort had about 12 adenocarcinoma, a couple of squamous cell and 1 small cell patients.

Three rounds of nested PCR, following a modified ARM-PCR protocol, produced the TCRbeta library. TCRdb independently ran MiXCR on the multiplex PCR reads; one entry per CDR3 protein. In the table there are fewer than 130,000 distinct CDR3 sequences, nearly 85% of which are singletons. This sample's RNA came from whole unsorted tissue. This CDR3 is built from 14 residues. Germline lookup yields CDR1 ENHRY and CDR2 SYGVKD. The origin of this receptor is a man between 65 and 79 years old with non-small cell lung cancer. The source material was lung tumor tissue. The V gene is TRBV10-3, the J gene TRBJ2-4, with 8 positions matching TRBD2. CDR3 region: CVFSDLREANIQYF. The CDR3 DNA reads as TGTGTCTTCAGTGACTTGCGGGAGGCAAACATTCAGTACTTC.